The present T cell receptor (beta chain) was sequenced within a study of T-cell reconstitution after alpha-beta-depleted transplantation in children. Unmatched junction bases numbered 11, after V lost 4 bases and J lost 7 bases. Germline lookup yields CDR1 SGHTA and CDR2 FQGNSA. The CDR3 sequence is 16 residues long. This clonotype was seen many times. During its preparation, the TCRbeta library received unique molecular identifiers. TCRdb re-called the PCR reads through MiXCR, storing one row per CDR3 protein. The sample contains some 640,000 distinct CDR3 sequences, roughly 17% of which appear only once.

The receptor comes from a human donor who donated a stem cell graft to a child with acute myeloid leukemia. The specimen was PBMCs from the stem cell graft donor, collected from the stem cell graft. The chain employs TRBV7-2 and TRBJ2-1; TRBD2 matches 9 bases. CDR3 coding DNA: TGTGCCAGCAGCTCCCGAAGCGCGGGGGGGCTGAATGAGCAGTTCTTC. As protein: CASSSRSAGGLNEQFF.